This T cell receptor (beta chain) was documented in a study of blood T cell repertoires in COVID-19. Only in-frame clones appear in the TCRdb table, and some are missing; sequencing was by immunoSEQ multiplex PCR. The sample lists about 58,000 clones; about nine tenths were seen once. The ends lost 1 base at V and 0 bases at J; junction bases unmatched: 0. CDR3 size: 15 residues. Germline CDR1 and CDR2: SEHNR and FQNEAQ (reference sequence). The source is a woman in her fifties or sixties with active or convalescent COVID-19. The V call is TRBV7-9, the J call TRBJ2-1; 7 bases line up with TRBD1. The sequenced sample consisted of peripheral blood. The CDR3 region is CASSLGDSSYNEQFF. In nucleotides, the CDR3 is TGTGCCAGCAGCTTAGGGGACAGCTCCTACAATGAGCAGTTCTTC.